This is a list of T cell receptor beta chains from one sample in a study of siplizumab effects on memory and regulatory T cells. The method was immunoSEQ multiplex PCR; TCRdb's version includes in-frame clones alone and lacks a portion of them. The sample holds approximately 100,000 clones, over 85% seen once. The sample comprised Tregs sorted from blood. The receptor source for this set is a human donor in good health. Each CDR3 is given with its conserved first and last residue. Fields, in order: D gene, V gene, clone size, J gene, CDR3 DNA, CDR3 protein. The D gene is left open where the match is weak. Rows give clone size only sometimes, using once, few, many, or a class for an expanded clone.

NA,TRBV7-8,NA,TRBJ1-4,TGTGCCAGCAGCCAAACCCCCCGGGGGACTAATGAAAAACTGTTTTTT,CASSQTPRGTNEKLFF
TRBD1,TRBV6-1,NA,TRBJ2-7,TGTGCCAGCAGTGGCACCGGGACAGGGGGTTACGAGCAGTACTTC,CASSGTGTGGYEQYF
TRBD1,TRBV6-1,NA,TRBJ1-2,TGTGCCAGCAGGGGACAGCTCCACACTTACTATGGCTACACCTTC,CASRGQLHTYYGYTF
TRBD2,TRBV6-6,NA,TRBJ2-3,TGTGCCAGCAGTCCCGGACTAGCACGCACAGATACGCAGTATTTT,CASSPGLARTDTQYF
NA,TRBV21-1,NA,TRBJ2-7,TGTGCCAGCAGCAAATGGTTCGTTGGCAGGGGCCCTACTTACGAGCAGTACTTC,CASSKWFVGRGPTYEQYF
TRBD1,TRBV2,NA,TRBJ2-7,TGTGCCAGGGGAACTAGACAGGGGAAATACGAGCAGTACTTC,CARGTRQGKYEQYF
NA,TRBV5-1,NA,TRBJ1-6,TGCGCCAGCAGCCTCTACATCAGAAGTTCCGCTTCACCCCTCCACTTT,CASSLYIRSSASPLHF
NA,TRBV18,once,TRBJ1-2,TGTGCCAGCTCACCACTAGAGGGTTTGAACTATGGCTACACCTTC,CASSPLEGLNYGYTF
NA,TRBV5-1,NA,TRBJ2-2,TGCGCCAGCAGCTTGGACTCCGGGCCCGGGGAGCTGTTTTTT,CASSLDSGPGELFF
TRBD2,TRBV5-5,NA,TRBJ2-7,TGTGCCAGCAGCCTACTAGCGGTCTTCTCCTACGAGCAGTACTTC,CASSLLAVFSYEQYF
TRBD1,TRBV6-6,NA,TRBJ2-5,TGTGCCAGCAGACGACAGGGGGTAATGAGAGGGGAGACCCAGTACTTC,CASRRQGVMRGETQYF
NA,TRBV19,NA,TRBJ1-4,TGTGCCAGTAGTCCTACAGGTCCGGGTGAAAAACTGTTTTTT,CASSPTGPGEKLFF
NA,TRBV18,NA,TRBJ2-5,TGTGCCAGCTCACCCCCGGGTGCTTTTCAAGAGACCCAGTACTTC,CASSPPGAFQETQYF
NA,TRBV6-6,NA,TRBJ1-5,TGTGCCAGCAGTTACCCAGGACAGAATCAGCCCCAGCATTTT,CASSYPGQNQPQHF
NA,TRBV21-1,NA,TRBJ1-1,TGTGCCAGGTCCCGGGACACTCTGTCGAGCACTGAAGCTTTCTTT,CARSRDTLSSTEAFF
TRBD2,TRBV9,NA,TRBJ2-1,TGTGCCAGCAGCGTAGGGTCCCTAGCGGGGGGCCGGAATGAGCAGTTCTTC,CASSVGSLAGGRNEQFF
NA,TRBV29-1,NA,TRBJ1-4,TGCAGCGTTGAAGGGGGTCGGCAGGGCGGACTGTTTTTT,CSVEGGRQGGLFF
NA,TRBV5-1,NA,TRBJ1-5,TGCGCCAGCAGCTTGGGGGGCAGCAATCAGCCCCAGCATTTT,CASSLGGSNQPQHF
NA,TRBV5-1,NA,TRBJ1-1,TGCGCCAGCAGCCCTGGGGCAGGCTGGGGGAACACTGAAGCTTTCTTT,CASSPGAGWGNTEAFF
NA,TRBV6-5,NA,TRBJ2-7,TGTGCCAGCAGGGGGGCGAGGTCTTCACACGAGCAGTACTTC,CASRGARSSHEQYF
TRBD2,TRBV5-4,NA,TRBJ2-1,TGTGCCAGCAGCTTGGGTTTAGCGGGAGTGAATGAGCAGTTCTTC,CASSLGLAGVNEQFF
NA,TRBV6-6,NA,TRBJ1-1,TGTGCCAGCAAGTCCGGGGATTTGAACACTGAAGCTTTCTTT,CASKSGDLNTEAFF
NA,TRBV10-3,NA,TRBJ2-1,TGTGCCATCAGTGAGTCTGGGGATGAGCAGTTCTTC,CAISESGDEQFF
TRBD2,TRBV4-2,once,TRBJ2-5,TGTGCCAGCAGCCAAGCCGGGACTAGCGGGGGGGCCGGTGAGACCCAGTACTTC,CASSQAGTSGGAGETQYF
NA,TRBV27,NA,TRBJ1-1,TGTGCCAGCAGTTTATCGCCAGTACCGAACACTGAAGCTTTCTTT,CASSLSPVPNTEAFF
NA,TRBV11-1,NA,TRBJ2-3,TGTGCCAGCAGCCTACGACAGCCCACAGATACGCAGTATTTT,CASSLRQPTDTQYF
NA,TRBV10-3,NA,TRBJ2-5,TGTGCCAGCAACGATGGGGAGACCCAGTACTTC,CASNDGETQYF
TRBD1,TRBV6-1,once,TRBJ2-1,TGTGCCAGCCGGGACAGGGTAGGAGGATTGAATGAGCAGTTCTTC,CASRDRVGGLNEQFF
TRBD1,TRBV10-3,few,TRBJ1-1,TGTGCCATCAGACAGGGGGAGTTTACTGAAGCTTTCTTT,CAIRQGEFTEAFF
NA,TRBV7-8,NA,TRBJ1-2,TGTGCCAGCAGCCCAAGGGGGGGCAGCAATTCTAACTATGGCTACACCTTC,CASSPRGGSNSNYGYTF
NA,TRBV19,NA,TRBJ2-7,TGTGCCAGTAGTGCCCGGGGTGAGGAGCAGTACTTC,CASSARGEEQYF
NA,TRBV19,NA,TRBJ1-1,TGTGCCAGTAGTAGGAACACTGAAGCTTTCTTT,CASSRNTEAFF
NA,TRBV30,once,TRBJ1-5,TGTGCCTGGAGTGTACGGGGGGGTCTAGCGCATCAGCCCCAGCATTTT,CAWSVRGGLAHQPQHF
NA,TRBV27,few,TRBJ1-6,TGTGCCAGCAGTTGGGGCCAGTTCATTAATTCACCCCTCCACTTT,CASSWGQFINSPLHF
TRBD1,TRBV6-5,NA,TRBJ1-4,TGTGCCAGCAGTACGGACAGGGCAACTAATGAAAAACTGTTTTTT,CASSTDRATNEKLFF
TRBD1,TRBV6-5,NA,TRBJ1-1,TGTGCCAGCAGTTATAGGACAGGGGGCACTGAAGCTTTCTTT,CASSYRTGGTEAFF
TRBD1,TRBV19,NA,TRBJ1-1,TGTGCCAGTAGTGGTTCAGGGGGCTTGAACACTGAAGCTTTCTTT,CASSGSGGLNTEAFF
NA,TRBV11-3,NA,TRBJ2-7,TGTGCCAGCAGCTTAGTTGGGGGGACCATCTACGAGCAGTACTTC,CASSLVGGTIYEQYF
TRBD2,TRBV11-1,NA,TRBJ2-7,TGTGCCAGCAGCACTGCGACTAGCGGGAGCTACGAGCAGTACTTC,CASSTATSGSYEQYF
NA,TRBV5-4,once,TRBJ2-3,TGTGCCAGCAGACTGGGGGGACTGGAAGTCGATACGCAGTATTTT,CASRLGGLEVDTQYF
NA,TRBV30,NA,TRBJ1-6,TGTGCCTGGAGCCGGGAGAATTCACCCCTCCACTTT,CAWSRENSPLHF
NA,TRBV10-3,NA,TRBJ2-2,TGTGCCATCAGTGAGAGGGGCGGGGAGAACACCGGGGAGCTGTTTTTT,CAISERGGENTGELFF
NA,TRBV27,NA,TRBJ1-2,TGTGCCAGCAGTACGTCAAGGTTGGATGGCTACACCTTC,CASSTSRLDGYTF
NA,TRBV2,NA,TRBJ1-3,TGTGCCAGCACCAGGCGGAGCTCTGGAAACACCATATATTTT,CASTRRSSGNTIYF
NA,TRBV7-2,NA,TRBJ2-1,TGTGCCAGCAGCTCCACGCCTTACAATGAGCAGTTCTTC,CASSSTPYNEQFF
TRBD1,TRBV11-2,once,TRBJ2-7,TGTGCCAGCAGCTCCTACCAATGGACAGGCACCGAGCAGTACTTC,CASSSYQWTGTEQYF
NA,TRBV27,NA,TRBJ2-5,TGTGCCAGCAGAAACCAAGAGACCCAGTACTTC,CASRNQETQYF
NA,TRBV6-1,NA,TRBJ2-2,TGTGCCAGCAGCCTCTGGGGGGCCGGGGAGCTGTTTTTT,CASSLWGAGELFF
NA,TRBV5-1,NA,TRBJ1-1,TGCGCCAGCAGCTTGGGGTTGGGGGACACTGAAGCTTTCTTT,CASSLGLGDTEAFF
NA,TRBV30,NA,TRBJ1-4,TGTGCCTGGAGCGTACAAGGGGGAAAACTGTTTTTT,CAWSVQGGKLFF
NA,TRBV18,NA,TRBJ1-2,TGTGCCAGCTCAGGGGGAACGGAAGGCTACACCTTC,CASSGGTEGYTF
NA,TRBV2,NA,TRBJ1-4,TGTGCCAGCAGTGGACTTGGAACTAATGAAAAACTGTTTTTT,CASSGLGTNEKLFF
NA,TRBV18,NA,TRBJ1-4,TGTGCCAGCCGCCCGGGAGATGAAAAACTGTTTTTT,CASRPGDEKLFF
NA,TRBV11-3,few,TRBJ2-5,TGTGCCAGCAGCTTAGGGGTACAGGGAACGCAAGAGACCCAGTACTTC,CASSLGVQGTQETQYF
TRBD1,TRBV11-3,NA,TRBJ2-7,TGTGCCAGCAGCGGACAGGGATACTACGAGCAGTACTTC,CASSGQGYYEQYF
TRBD1,TRBV29-1,NA,TRBJ1-2,TGCAGCGTTGTCGGGGACAGATTCTATGGCTACACCTTC,CSVVGDRFYGYTF
TRBD1,TRBV30,NA,TRBJ2-6,TGTGCCTGGAGTGCCTTGGGACAGGGGGCCGTATCGTCTGGGGCCAACGTCCTGACTTTC,CAWSALGQGAVSSGANVLTF
NA,TRBV6-6,NA,TRBJ1-5,TGTGCCAGCAGTTGGGCAGGAGGGGACAATCAGCCCCAGCATTTT,CASSWAGGDNQPQHF
NA,TRBV10-1,NA,TRBJ2-5,TGCGCCACCCGGGGGGCTAGCGGTGGAACCCAGTACTTC,CATRGASGGTQYF
NA,TRBV6-5,NA,TRBJ2-5,TGTGCCAGCAGCCCGGACATCGGGACCCAGTACTTC,CASSPDIGTQYF